These 22 T cell receptor beta chains originate from one sample sequenced in a study of blood T cell repertoires in COVID-19. Only in-frame clones appear in the TCRdb table, and some are missing; sequencing was by immunoSEQ multiplex PCR. The repertoire holds 200,000 to 250,000 clones, with about four fifths as singletons. The material sequenced was peripheral blood. The receptors derive from a woman aged 80 or over with acute or convalescent COVID-19.

This clone was seen a handful of times. The V and J genes are TRBV9 and TRBJ2-2; TRBD2 aligns across 7 bases. Germline CDR1 SGDLS, CDR2 YYNGEE. Trimming took 6 bases from V and 6 from J; bases not matched to a gene: 5. This CDR3 is 13 amino acids long. DNA for the CDR3: TGTGCCAGCACCCGGGGGGACGCCGGGGAGCTGTTTTTT. It encodes CASTRGDAGELFF.

This clone was detected once. The J gene is TRBJ2-5, the V gene TRBV7-9; no reliable D call. CDR1 and CDR2 from the germline V gene are SEHNR and FQNEAQ (reference sequence). This CDR3 region has 11 residues. V was cut by 2 bases and J by 5 bases, with 3 bases left in between. Written as DNA, the CDR3 is TGTGCCAGCAGCTTATCGGAGACCCAGTACTTC. It is translated as CASSLSETQYF.

This clone was found a few times. The gene calls are TRBV19 and TRBJ1-5; TRBD1 matches at 7 bases. J was trimmed by 6 bases and V by 5 bases; bases with no gene match: 7. This CDR3 has 14 amino acids. Germline V CDR1 and CDR2: LNHDA, SQIVND (reference sequence). The CDR3: CASSPTGPGQPQHF. The CDR3 bases are TGTGCCAGTAGTCCGACAGGGCCGGGTCAGCCCCAGCATTTT. The whole variable domain, remainder taken from reference TRBV19 and TRBJ1-5, is DGGITQSPKYLFRKEGQNVTLSCEQNLNHDAMYWYRQDPGQGLRLIYYSQIVNDFQKGDIAEGYSVSREKKESFPLTVTSAQKNPTAFYLCASSPTGPGQPQHFGDGTRLSIL.

This chain links TRBV19 with TRBJ2-3, with 7 bases fitting TRBD2. CDR3 length: 14 amino acids. CDR1 is LNHDA, CDR2 SQIVND, per germline (reference sequence). V was clipped by 3 bases and J by 9 bases; unmatched bases: 9. Written as DNA, the CDR3 is TGTGCCAGTAGTATGGAGCGGGGTGGGCGGACGCAGTATTTT. The encoded protein is CASSMERGGRTQYF.

The chain links TRBV5-1 to TRBJ1-2, with D tentatively TRBD1 (5 bases). Trimming shortened V by 0 bases and J by 3 bases, and 9 bases separated the two germline ends. Germline CDR1 and CDR2: SGHRS and YFSETQ. The CDR3 runs 14 residues. In DNA form, the CDR3 reads TGCGCCAGCAGCTTGGAGGGCAGGGACTATGGCTACACCTTC. This gives the protein CASSLEGRDYGYTF.

The chain is built from TRBV19 and TRBJ2-1; 8 nucleotides line up with TRBD1. V shed 5 bases, J shed 0 bases, and the junction held 6 bases outside the gene matches. From germline, CDR1 is LNHDA and CDR2 SQIVND (reference sequence). The CDR3 covers 16 residues. CDR3 protein: CASSSGQASSYNEQFF. DNA of the CDR3: TGTGCCAGTAGTTCGGGACAGGCCAGCTCCTACAATGAGCAGTTCTTC.

The chain couples TRBV7-2 to TRBJ2-2, with 9 positions matching TRBD2. CDR3 length: 17 residues. CDR1 and CDR2 (germline): SGHTA, FQGNSA. J lost 4 bases, V lost 2 bases, and 8 bases had no gene match. The CDR3 sequence is CASSLRSGGSGTGELFF. The CDR3 nucleotides are TGTGCCAGCAGCTTAAGAAGCGGGGGGTCGGGCACCGGGGAGCTGTTTTTT.

The V call is TRBV19, the J call TRBJ1-2, with D possibly matching TRBD1 (6 bases). V lost 11 bases to trimming and J lost 8 bases, with 18 bases between them. This CDR3 region has 12 residues. Germline CDR1 LNHDA, CDR2 SQIVND (reference sequence). CDR3 bases: TGTGCCGGCGGAGACAGGTTTGGCGGCTACACCTTC. Translation gives CAGGDRFGGYTF.

The V call is TRBV27, the J call TRBJ2-1; 8 nucleotides align to TRBD2. The CDR3 contains 14 residues. J was trimmed by 2 bases and V by 8 bases; bases with no gene match: 5. CDR1 MNHEY and CDR2 SMNVEV come from the germline V gene (reference sequence). CDR3 in amino acids: CASALAGAYNEQFF. CDR3 sequence (DNA): TGTGCCAGCGCCCTAGCGGGTGCCTACAATGAGCAGTTCTTC.

The J gene is TRBJ1-2, the V gene TRBV4-3; D might be TRBD1 (5 bases). CDR1 is LGHNA, CDR2 YSLEER, per germline. CDR3 length: 14 amino acids. The V gene lost 0 bases and the J gene lost 4 bases, with 9 bases spanning the gap. The DNA of the CDR3 is TGCGCCAGCAGCCAAGAAAGGACACCCTATGGCTACACCTTC. This translates into CASSQERTPYGYTF.

The chain recombines TRBV2 with TRBJ2-5; 12 bases are a match to TRBD2. V shed 6 bases, J shed 5 bases, and the junction held 4 bases outside the gene matches. The germline CDR1 and CDR2 sequences are SNHLY and FYNNEI. There are 14 residues in the CDR3. In DNA, the CDR3 is TGTGCCAGCAGCCTAGCGGGGGGGCATGAGACCCAGTACTTC. Its protein product is CASSLAGGHETQYF.

The chain recombines TRBV19 with TRBJ2-3; tentative D call: TRBD1 (6 bases). Trimming cost V 5 bases and J 2 bases, with 11 bases left between them. The V gene's germline CDR1 is LNHDA and CDR2 SQIVND (reference sequence). The CDR3 is made up of 14 amino acids. CDR3 coding DNA: TGTGCCAGTAGTGTTTGGACAGACACAGATACGCAGTATTTT. This gives the protein CASSVWTDTDTQYF.

The chain uses TRBV19 and TRBJ1-1, with TRBD1 matching 7 bases. The CDR3 is 14 residues long. The V gene's germline CDR1 is LNHDA and CDR2 SQIVND (reference sequence). V shed 7 bases and J 7 bases; nucleotides not matched to a gene: 12. The CDR3 bases are TGTGCCAGTATCCCCTCCGGGACAGCCTTTGAAGCTTTCTTT. This gives the protein CASIPSGTAFEAFF.

V usage is TRBV7-2 and J usage is TRBJ1-4; tentative D call: TRBD1 (6 bases). The CDR3 is made up of 19 amino acids. Germline V gene sequence: CDR1 SGHTA, CDR2 FQGNSA. Trimming took off 5 bases at V and 2 bases at J, with 24 bases between the two ends. DNA for the CDR3: TGTGCCAGCAGCACCAACAGGGCCCCGAACTTAGATACTAATGAAAAACTGTTTTTT. This encodes CASSTNRAPNLDTNEKLFF.

This clone was detected only a few times. The chain has TRBV3-1 (or the pseudogene TRBV3-2) and TRBJ1-2; D unresolved. Trimming pared 3 bases from V and 0 bases from J, leaving 8 bases between. From germline, CDR1 is LGHDT and CDR2 YNNKEL (reference sequence). This CDR3 is built from 14 residues. The CDR3 loop is CASSQWAPNYGYTF. The CDR3 coding sequence is TGTGCCAGCAGCCAGTGGGCCCCTAACTATGGCTACACCTTC.

This chain joins TRBV7-2 and TRBJ1-3; tentatively, D is TRBD1 (6 bases). Germline CDR1 SGHTA, CDR2 FQGNSA. The CDR3 covers 17 residues. V lost 5 bases and J 0 bases, leaving 17 bases between the germline ends. This chain's CDR3 is CASSPSTGGYSGNTIYF. The CDR3 region has the DNA TGTGCCAGCAGCCCCTCGACAGGAGGCTACTCTGGAAACACCATATATTTT.

The gene calls are TRBV19 and TRBJ1-5; no reliable D call. Trimming took 3 bases from V and 5 from J, leaving 8 bases between them. In germline, CDR1 is LNHDA, CDR2 SQIVND (reference sequence). CDR3 length: 13 amino acids. This CDR3 is CASSMLADQPQHF. The CDR3, as DNA: TGTGCCAGTAGTATGTTGGCGGATCAGCCCCAGCATTTT.

The V gene is TRBV7-2, the J gene TRBJ2-1, with 8 bases identical to TRBD1. This CDR3 is 15 amino acids long. The junction had 15 bases not matched to a gene; V was cut back by 11 bases and J by 6 bases. CDR1 and CDR2 from the germline V gene are SGHTA and FQGNSA. CDR3 sequence reads: CASNGGQGPLNEQFF. As DNA, the CDR3 is TGTGCCTCTAATGGAGGACAGGGTCCTCTCAATGAGCAGTTCTTC.

The V and J genes are TRBV7-9 and TRBJ2-2, with D maybe TRBD2 (5 bases). The CDR3 length is 16 residues. The germline gives CDR1 SEHNR, CDR2 FQNEAQ (reference sequence). V was clipped by 1 base and J by 5 bases, with 14 bases between them. The CDR3 reads CASSLGRGEWTGELFF. The CDR3 bases are TGTGCCAGCAGCTTAGGTCGGGGAGAATGGACCGGGGAGCTGTTTTTT.

The chain joins TRBV28 to TRBJ1-3; 9 nucleotides align to TRBD1. The CDR3 totals 16 residues. Germline V gene sequence: CDR1 MDHEN, CDR2 SYDVKM. V lost 6 bases, J lost 0 bases, and 6 bases stayed unmatched. CDR3: CASSPPGQGSGNTIYF. As DNA, the CDR3 is TGTGCCAGCAGCCCACCGGGACAGGGCTCTGGAAACACCATATATTTT. Drawing the rest from reference TRBV28 and TRBJ1-3, the complete variable domain is DVKVTQSSRYLVKRTGEKVFLECVQDMDHENMFWYRQDPGLGLRLIYFSYDVKMKEKGDIPEGYSVSREKKERFSLILESASTNQTSMYLCASSPPGQGSGNTIYFGEGSWLTVV.

The chain couples TRBV5-4 to TRBJ1-1; no clear D. V lost 4 bases to trimming and J lost 4 bases, with 17 bases between them. The CDR3 is 15 amino acids. Germline V gene lookup returns CDR1 SGHNT and CDR2 YYREEE (reference sequence). The CDR3 DNA follows: TGTGCCAGCAGCCCCGGGAGCTCCCCAAGCACTGAAGCTTTCTTT. Protein product: CASSPGSSPSTEAFF.

J is TRBJ2-7 and V is TRBV2; 7 bases map to TRBD2. Germline CDR1 reads SNHLY; CDR2 reads FYNNEI. Trimming took 6 bases from V and 12 from J; bases not matched to a gene: 14. The CDR3 runs 13 residues. The CDR3 loop is CASRVDGGTFWYF. CDR3 bases: TGTGCCAGCAGGGTGGACGGGGGGACTTTTTGGTACTTC.